This T cell receptor beta chain was sequenced in a study of blood T cell repertoires in COVID-19. Study overall: Acute and convalescent COVID-19 samples came from the United States, Italy and Spain.

V lost 4 bases, J lost 8 bases, and 6 bases stayed unmatched. Germline CDR1 SGHTA, CDR2 FQGTGA. The CDR3 consists of 13 residues. Methods used by the authors: Scientists estimated how many nucleated cells there were by amplifying reference gene primers. The table came from immunoSEQ multiplex PCR; TCRdb's copy has only in-frame clones and leaves some out. From that table come the V and J calls and clone size; the DNA was used to work out D and trimming. The sample consists of 150,000 to 200,000 clones, around 80% of them appearing once. The sample was peripheral blood. The clonotype comes from a woman older than 75 with acute or convalescent COVID-19. The chain carries TRBV7-3 and TRBJ2-7; 9 bases fit TRBD1. CDR3 amino acids: CASSSNTGGKQYF. DNA for the CDR3: TGTGCCAGCAGCTCCAACACAGGGGGCAAGCAGTACTTC.